This T cell receptor beta chain is from a study of PD-L1 blockade in urothelial cancer. Turning to the study itself: Analysis of the blood was performed 3 weeks (second dose) and 6 weeks after treatment start.

From germline, CDR1 is MNHEY and CDR2 SVGAGI. CDR3 length: 14 residues. Germline trimming cut 5 bases from V and 4 bases from J; bases unmatched to any gene: 3. Repertoires were generated with immunoSEQ multiplex PCR, while TCRdb's copy carries only in-frame clones and drops some. The repertoire holds about 45,000 clones, with nearly 90% as singletons. The time point here: pretreatment peripheral blood. General study findings and limits: It was durable-benefit patients whose tumor-associated blood clones expanded more at 3 weeks.

Regarding this clone: What it binds is not known.

The sequences come from PBMCs, collected around atezolizumab (anti-PD-L1) treatment. This TCR was sampled from a donor aged 40 or older with urothelial cancer. This chain joins TRBV6-5 and TRBJ2-1; 9 bases fit TRBD2. CDR3 sequence: CASSSGRLYNEQFF. The CDR3 DNA follows: TGTGCCAGCAGTAGCGGGAGGTTATACAATGAGCAGTTCTTC.